A single sample is the source of the 3 T cell receptor beta chains below, sequenced in a study of blood T cell repertoires in COVID-19. Sequenced by immunoSEQ multiplex PCR; TCRdb stores in-frame clones only, minus some. The table shows fewer than 65,000 clones, with around four fifths occurring only once. The specimen was peripheral blood. These receptors were taken from a man aged 55 to 70 with acute or convalescent COVID-19.

This chain uses TRBV10-3 with TRBJ1-4; D unclear. Germline V gene lookup returns CDR1 ENHRY and CDR2 SYGVKD. With 6 bases removed from V and 8 bases from J, the gap between germline ends came to 13 bases. The CDR3 has 13 amino acids. The CDR3 reads CAIRKPEEEKLFF. CDR3 DNA: TGTGCCATCAGGAAACCCGAGGAAGAAAAACTGTTTTTT.

The chain employs TRBV5-1 and TRBJ1-1; perhaps TRBD1 as D (6 bases). The CDR3 runs 14 residues. The germline CDR1 and CDR2 sequences are SGHRS and YFSETQ. Trimming left V 0 bases short and J 3 bases short, with 9 bases between. The CDR3 protein is CASSLDQGYTEAFF. In DNA form, the CDR3 reads TGCGCCAGCAGCTTGGATCAGGGGTACACTGAAGCTTTCTTT.

The rearrangement joins TRBV12-5 to TRBJ1-1; D is perhaps TRBD1 (5 bases). Germline V gene lookup returns CDR1 LGHNT and CDR2 FRNRAP. Trimming took 0 bases from V and 5 from J, leaving 7 bases between them. The CDR3 consists of 13 residues. DNA of the CDR3: TGTGCTAGTGGTTTGGTCCGGGGGACTGAAGCTTTCTTT. Translated, it gives CASGLVRGTEAFF.